This record covers a single TCR beta chain. Its antigen is currently unknown. Gene names and germline refer to mouse. The CDR3 goes on 1 residue after the read ends, and that part is filled in from the germline J gene. These data are taken from a study of tissue T cells after allogeneic stem cell transplantation. This CDR3 region has 14 residues. Germline lookup yields CDR1 SNHLY and CDR2 FYNGKV (reference sequence). V shed 5 bases, J shed 0 bases, and the junction held 0 bases outside the gene matches. Notes on the study in general: Limitations included a small, clinically heterogeneous cohort and limited sampling depth. Only a limited share of tissue TCRs appeared in blood or spleen.

This table comes from immunoSEQ multiplex PCR, and its TCRdb copy is limited to in-frame clones, with some not included. The repertoire holds over 4,500 clones, with 45% as singletons. Time point indicated: mouse harvest day 14 after allogeneic transplant. Mouse grafts combined 10^7 T-cell-depleted bone marrow cells with 10^6 splenic CD5+ T cells. Mice had MHC-mismatched B6 into BALB/c GVHD, sampled day 7 or 14. The sequencing input was gut tissue. The V and J genes are TRBV3 and TRBJ1-3, with 8 nucleotides matching TRBD1. This TCR came from a female BALB/c mouse given C57BL/6 T cells with graft-versus-host disease after an allogeneic hematopoietic cell transplant. CDR3 DNA (partial): TGTGCCAGCAGCCAGGGGGCTTCTGGAAATACGCTCTAT. Amino acid sequence: CASSQGASGNTLY. The entire CDR3 is CASSQGASGNTLYF.